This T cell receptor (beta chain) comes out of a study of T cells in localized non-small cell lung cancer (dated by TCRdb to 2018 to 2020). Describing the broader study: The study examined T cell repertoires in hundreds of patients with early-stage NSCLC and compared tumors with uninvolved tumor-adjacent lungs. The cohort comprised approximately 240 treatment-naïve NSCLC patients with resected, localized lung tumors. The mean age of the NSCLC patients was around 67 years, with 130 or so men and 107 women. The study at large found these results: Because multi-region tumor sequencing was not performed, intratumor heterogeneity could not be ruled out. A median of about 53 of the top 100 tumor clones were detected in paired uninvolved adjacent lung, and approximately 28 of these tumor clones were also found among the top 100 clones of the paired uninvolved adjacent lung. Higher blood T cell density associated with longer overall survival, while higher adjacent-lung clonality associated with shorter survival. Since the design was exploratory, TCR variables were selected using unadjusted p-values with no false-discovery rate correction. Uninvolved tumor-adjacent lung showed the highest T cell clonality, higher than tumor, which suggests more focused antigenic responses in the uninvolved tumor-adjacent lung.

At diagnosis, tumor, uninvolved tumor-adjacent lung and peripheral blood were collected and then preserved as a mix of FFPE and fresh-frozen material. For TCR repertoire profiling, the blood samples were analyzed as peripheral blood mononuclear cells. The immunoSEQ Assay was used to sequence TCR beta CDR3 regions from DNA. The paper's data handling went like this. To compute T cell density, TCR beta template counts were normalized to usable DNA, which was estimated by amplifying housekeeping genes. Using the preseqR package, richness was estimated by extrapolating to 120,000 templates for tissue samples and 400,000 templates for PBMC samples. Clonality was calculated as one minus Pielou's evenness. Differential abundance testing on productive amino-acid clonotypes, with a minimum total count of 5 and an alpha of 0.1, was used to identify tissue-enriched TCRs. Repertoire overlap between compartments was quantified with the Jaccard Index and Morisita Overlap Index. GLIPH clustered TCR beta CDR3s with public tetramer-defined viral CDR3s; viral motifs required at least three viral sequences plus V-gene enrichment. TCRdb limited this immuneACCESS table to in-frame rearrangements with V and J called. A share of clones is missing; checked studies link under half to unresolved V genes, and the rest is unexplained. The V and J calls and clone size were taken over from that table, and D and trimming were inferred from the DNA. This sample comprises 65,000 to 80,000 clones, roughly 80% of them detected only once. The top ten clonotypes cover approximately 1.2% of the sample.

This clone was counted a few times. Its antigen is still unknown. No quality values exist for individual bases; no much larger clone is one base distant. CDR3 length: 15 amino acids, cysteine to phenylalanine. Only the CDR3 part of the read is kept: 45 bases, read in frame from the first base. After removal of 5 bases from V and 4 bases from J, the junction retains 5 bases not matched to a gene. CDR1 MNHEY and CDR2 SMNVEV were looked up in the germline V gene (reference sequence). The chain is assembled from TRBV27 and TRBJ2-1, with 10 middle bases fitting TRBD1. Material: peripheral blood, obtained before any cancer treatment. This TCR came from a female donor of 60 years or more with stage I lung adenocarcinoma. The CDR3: CASSLDRGKYNEQFF. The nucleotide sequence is TGTGCCAGCAGTCTGGACAGGGGGAAATACAATGAGCAGTTCTTC.